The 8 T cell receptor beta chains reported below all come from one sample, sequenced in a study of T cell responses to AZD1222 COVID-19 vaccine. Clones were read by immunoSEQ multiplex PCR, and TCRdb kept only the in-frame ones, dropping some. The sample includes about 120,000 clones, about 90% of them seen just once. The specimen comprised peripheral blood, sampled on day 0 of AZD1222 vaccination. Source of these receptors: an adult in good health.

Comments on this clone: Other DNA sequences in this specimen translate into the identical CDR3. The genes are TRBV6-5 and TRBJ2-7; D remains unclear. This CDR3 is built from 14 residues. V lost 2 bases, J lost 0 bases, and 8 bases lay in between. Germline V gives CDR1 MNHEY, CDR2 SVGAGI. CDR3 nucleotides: TGTGCCAGCAGTTACGGGGATTACTCCTACGAGCAGTACTTC. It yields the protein CASSYGDYSYEQYF.

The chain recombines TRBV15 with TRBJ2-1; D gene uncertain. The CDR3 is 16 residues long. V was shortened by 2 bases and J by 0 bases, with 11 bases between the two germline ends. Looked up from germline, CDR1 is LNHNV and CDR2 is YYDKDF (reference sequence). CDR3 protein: CATSRLPLPSYNEQFF. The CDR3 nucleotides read TGTGCCACCAGCAGACTACCCTTACCCTCCTACAATGAGCAGTTCTTC.

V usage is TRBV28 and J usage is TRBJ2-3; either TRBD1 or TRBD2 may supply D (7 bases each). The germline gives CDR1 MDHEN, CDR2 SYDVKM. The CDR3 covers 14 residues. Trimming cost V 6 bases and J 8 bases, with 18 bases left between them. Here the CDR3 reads CASRPGGVLGTQYF. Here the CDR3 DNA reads TGTGCCAGCAGACCAGGGGGGGTCTTAGGTACGCAGTATTTT.

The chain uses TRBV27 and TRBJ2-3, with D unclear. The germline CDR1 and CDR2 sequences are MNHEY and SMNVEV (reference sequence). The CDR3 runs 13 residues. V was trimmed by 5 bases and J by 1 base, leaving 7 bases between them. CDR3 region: CASSGSRTDTQYF. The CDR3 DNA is TGTGCCAGCAGTGGATCCCGCACAGATACGCAGTATTTT.

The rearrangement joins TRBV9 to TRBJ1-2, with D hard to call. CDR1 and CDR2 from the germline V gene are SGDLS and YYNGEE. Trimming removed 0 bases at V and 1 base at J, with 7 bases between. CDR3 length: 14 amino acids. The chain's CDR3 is CASSVGRSNYGYTF. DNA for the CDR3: TGTGCCAGCAGCGTAGGCAGGAGTAACTATGGCTACACCTTC.

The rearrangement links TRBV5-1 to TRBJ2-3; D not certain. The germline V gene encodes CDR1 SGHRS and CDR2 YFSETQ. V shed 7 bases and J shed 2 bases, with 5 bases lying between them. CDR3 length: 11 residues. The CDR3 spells CASGNTDTQYF. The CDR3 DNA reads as TGCGCCAGCGGAAACACAGATACGCAGTATTTT.

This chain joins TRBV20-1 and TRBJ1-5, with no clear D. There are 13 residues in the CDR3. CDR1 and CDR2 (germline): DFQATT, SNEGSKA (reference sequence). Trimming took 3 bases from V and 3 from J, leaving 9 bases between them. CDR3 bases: TGCAGTGCTAGTGCCGGTTACAATCAGCCCCAGCATTTT. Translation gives CSASAGYNQPQHF.

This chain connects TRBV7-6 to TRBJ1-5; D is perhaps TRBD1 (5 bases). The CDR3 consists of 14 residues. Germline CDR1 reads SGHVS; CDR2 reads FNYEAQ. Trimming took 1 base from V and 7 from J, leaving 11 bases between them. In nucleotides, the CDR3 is TGTGCCAGCAGCTTAGTGGCAGGGAACCAGCCCCAGCATTTT. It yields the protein CASSLVAGNQPQHF.